This record looks at one T cell receptor (beta chain) sequence and its context. CDR1 is SGHNT and CDR2 is YYREEE in the germline V gene (reference sequence). V shed 2 bases, J shed 10 bases, and the junction held 12 bases outside the gene matches. The CDR3 has 16 residues. This sample is drawn from a study of blood T cell repertoires in COVID-19. Across the whole study: The United States, Italy and Spain provided the acute and convalescent COVID-19 samples. Nucleic acid was either cDNA or gDNA, and it came from T cells, B-cell-depleted T cells, or PBMCs.

Using immunoSEQ multiplex PCR, the repertoire was profiled, and TCRdb retains in-frame clones only, with some absent. The data show about 360,000 clones, with less than 90% seen just once and just over 7% held by the top ten. The V gene is TRBV5-4, the J gene TRBJ1-6; 7 nucleotides align to TRBD1. The source of this sequence is a woman aged 55-70 years with COVID-19, enrolled during active disease. Sequencing input: peripheral blood. For the CDR3, the DNA is TGTGCCAGCAGCTTCGTTTGGGACAGAGGGGGATCACCCCTCCACTTT. Encoded protein: CASSFVWDRGGSPLHF.